The rows below give T cell receptor beta chains drawn from one sample of a study of OX40 agonist ivuxolimab in advanced cancers. Generated by immunoSEQ multiplex PCR, the TCRdb table keeps only in-frame clones and is missing some. The top ten clones hold 12% of a sample with about 52,000 clones, around 94% of them seen once. Sequenced material: CD4+ or CD8+ T cells sorted from blood, taken in a trial of the OX40 agonist ivuxolimab. Receptors were obtained from an adult with an advanced solid tumor such as melanoma, head and neck, liver or kidney cancer. The CDR3 runs from the conserved cysteine through the conserved F or W. Fields, in order: J gene, V gene, D gene, clone size, CDR3 length, CDR3 DNA, CDR3 protein. A D gene is named only where the DNA matches it firmly. A row's size may be missing; if present it is once, few, many or a size class.

TRBJ2-5	TRBV6-5	TRBD2	NA	12	TGTGCCAGCAGTTTCGGGGGGGAGACCCAGTACTTC	CASSFGGETQYF
TRBJ2-7	TRBV28	TRBD2	NA	18	TGTGCCAGCAGCCTAGCGGGTGGCGTGAGGGACAAGTCCTACGAGCAGTACTTC	CASSLAGGVRDKSYEQYF
TRBJ2-1	TRBV30	TRBD2	NA	14	TGTGCCTACCAAAGACTAGCGGGAGCGAATGAGCAGTTCTTC	CAYQRLAGANEQFF
TRBJ2-2	TRBV7-9	TRBD1	once	18	TGTGCCAGCAGCTCGCAATTGGGACAGCCCGGGAACACCGGGGAGCTGTTTTTT	CASSSQLGQPGNTGELFF
TRBJ2-1	TRBV7-7	NA	NA	17	TGTGCTAGCAGCTTAGCGCCCCGGGGGCAGGGGTACAATGAGCAGTTCTTC	CASSLAPRGQGYNEQFF
TRBJ2-7	TRBV5-4	TRBD2	NA	16	TGTGCCAGCAGCTTGGTTAAGGTAGCGGGAATGGGCGAGCAGTACTTC	CASSLVKVAGMGEQYF
TRBJ1-1	TRBV14	NA	NA	13	TGTGCCAGCAGCCAAGGAGGGGTCGCTGAAGCTTTCTTT	CASSQGGVAEAFF
TRBJ1-4	TRBV5-5	NA	NA	14	TGTGCCAGCAGCTTGGAGTGGGGTGATGAAAAACTGTTTTTT	CASSLEWGDEKLFF
TRBJ2-7	TRBV5-6	NA	NA	14	TGTGCCAGTCTCCAAACAGTGTTCCCCTACGAGCAGTACTTC	CASLQTVFPYEQYF
TRBJ2-7	TRBV29-1	NA	NA	13	TGCAGCGTTGTTGGGCCAGAGTCCTACGAGCAGTACTTC	CSVVGPESYEQYF
TRBJ2-3	TRBV19	TRBD2	NA	16	TGTGCCAGTAGGATGTTCGGCGGGAGGGCCCAAGATACGCAGTATTTT	CASRMFGGRAQDTQYF
TRBJ1-1	TRBV4-1	NA	NA	13	TGCGCCAGCAGCGCACAGGCCAACACTGAAGCTTTCTTT	CASSAQANTEAFF
TRBJ1-1	TRBV6-1	NA	NA	16	TGTGCCAGCAGTGAAACCTCCGGGCACCTTCGGACTGAAGCTTTCTTT	CASSETSGHLRTEAFF
TRBJ2-7	TRBV11-2	NA	few	13	TGTGCCAGCAGCTTAGGACCCGGAGGCGAGCAGTACTTC	CASSLGPGGEQYF
TRBJ1-5	TRBV13	TRBD1	NA	13	TGTGCCAGCAGCTCGGACAGGGATCAGCCCCAGCATTTT	CASSSDRDQPQHF
TRBJ2-7	TRBV19	TRBD2	NA	15	TGTGCCAGTAGTGAAGCACTAGCGGGATCCTACGAGCAGTACTTC	CASSEALAGSYEQYF
TRBJ1-1	TRBV21-1	NA	NA	15	TGTGCCAGCAGCAAATCGTCAGGGTCTTCATGCGAAGCTTTCTTT	CASSKSSGSSCEAFF
TRBJ2-7	TRBV19	NA	NA	17	TGTGCCAGTAGTAAGTCAAGGCAGGGAATGATATTAAACGAGCAGTACTTC	CASSKSRQGMILNEQYF
TRBJ1-1	TRBV29-1	TRBD1	NA	15	TGCAGCGTTGAATTCCCCGGGACAGGGGGCGCGCGGGCTTTCTTT	CSVEFPGTGGARAFF
TRBJ2-2	TRBV9	NA	NA	14	TGTGCCAGCAGCGTAGTAACCTCCACCGGGGAGCTGTTTTTT	CASSVVTSTGELFF
TRBJ2-3	TRBV5-8	NA	NA	14	TGTGCCAGCAGCTTCCGGCCAGCCACAGATACGCAGTATTTT	CASSFRPATDTQYF
TRBJ2-1	TRBV7-2	NA	NA	16	TGTGCCAGCAGGGAACCCTACGGGAGCTGGTACAATGAGCAGTTCTTC	CASREPYGSWYNEQFF
TRBJ2-7	TRBV7-9	NA	NA	14	TGTGCCAGCAGCTTAGGACTCCTCTCCTACGAGCAGTACTTC	CASSLGLLSYEQYF
TRBJ1-1	TRBV27	NA	NA	14	TGTGCCAGCAGTTTTTACCGAGGGGGCACTGAAGCTTTCTTT	CASSFYRGGTEAFF
TRBJ2-3	TRBV6-1	TRBD1	once	15	TGTGCCAGCAGTGAAAGACAGGGGGCCACAGATACGCAGTATTTT	CASSERQGATDTQYF
TRBJ2-7	TRBV11-2	NA	NA	14	TGTGCCAGCAGCTTGGCTGGGGCCGGATACGAGCAGTACTTC	CASSLAGAGYEQYF
TRBJ1-1	TRBV7-2	TRBD1	NA	10	TGTGCCAGCGGGGACAGCGAGGCTTTCTTT	CASGDSEAFF
TRBJ1-6	TRBV2	NA	NA	17	TGTGCCAGCAGTGAACTGGGAGGCGGCTCCTATAATTCACCCCTCCACTTT	CASSELGGGSYNSPLHF
TRBJ1-2	TRBV19	NA	NA	15	TGTGCCAGTAGTATAATTTCGTTGGATGACAACGGCTACACCTTC	CASSIISLDDNGYTF
TRBJ2-7	TRBV11-1	TRBD2	NA	16	TGTGCCAGCAGCTCCCTTCTGGGAGGGCCTAACTACGAGCAGTACTTC	CASSSLLGGPNYEQYF
TRBJ2-5	TRBV4-2	NA	once	11	TGTGCCAGCAGCCCTGGCGAGACCCAGTACTTC	CASSPGETQYF
TRBJ2-7	TRBV28	NA	NA	11	TGTGCCAGCAGCCAAGGGACAGAGCAGTACTTC	CASSQGTEQYF
TRBJ2-1	TRBV2	TRBD1	NA	16	TGTGCCAGCAGTGGGACAGGGTCTAGCTCCTACAATGAGCAGTTCTTC	CASSGTGSSSYNEQFF
TRBJ1-1	TRBV4-1	NA	once	15	TGCGCCAGCAGCCCTATGAGGGGGATGAACACTGAAGCTTTCTTT	CASSPMRGMNTEAFF
TRBJ1-1	TRBV27	NA	NA	13	TGTGCCAGCAGTTTTAGGGGTGGGGCTGAAGCTTTCTTT	CASSFRGGAEAFF
TRBJ2-1	TRBV27	TRBD2	NA	17	TGTGCCAGCAGTTGGGTTAGCGGGGGTAGCTCCTACAATGAGCAGTTCTTC	CASSWVSGGSSYNEQFF
TRBJ1-4	TRBV27	NA	NA	16	TGTGCCAGCAGTGACGATTACGGGCCTGGCAATGAAAAACTGTTTTTT	CASSDDYGPGNEKLFF
TRBJ1-5	TRBV2	NA	NA	17	TGTGCCAGCAGTGAAATGTGGCAGGACTATAGCAATCAGCCCCAGCATTTT	CASSEMWQDYSNQPQHF
TRBJ2-3	TRBV2	TRBD1	NA	13	TGTGCCAGCACGCGGACAGGGGCTAATACGCAGTATTTT	CASTRTGANTQYF
TRBJ2-7	TRBV5-6	NA	NA	15	TGTGCCAGCAGCTTTATTCCCCGGAGCTCCTACGAGCAGTACTTC	CASSFIPRSSYEQYF
TRBJ2-7	TRBV13	NA	NA	15	TGTGCCAGCAGCTTAGGCTTAGGCCAGCCTGGCGAGCAGTACTTC	CASSLGLGQPGEQYF
TRBJ1-2	TRBV5-1	NA	NA	11	TGCGCCACTCAGACAGACTATGGCTACACCTTC	CATQTDYGYTF
TRBJ2-3	TRBV30	TRBD1	NA	16	TGTGCCTGGAGTGGTGGCGGCAGGGGGCGCCCAGATACGCAGTATTTT	CAWSGGGRGRPDTQYF
TRBJ2-2	TRBV5-1	NA	NA	13	TGCGCCAGCAGCTTTTATAGTGCCGGGGAGCTGTTTTTT	CASSFYSAGELFF
TRBJ2-2	TRBV19	TRBD1	NA	15	TGTGCCAGTACCCCAGGGGGCGTAAGGACCGGGGAGCTGTTTTTT	CASTPGGVRTGELFF
TRBJ2-2	TRBV10-2	NA	NA	15	TGCGCCAGCAGTGGTACAGACCTCTACACCGGGGAGCTGTTTTTT	CASSGTDLYTGELFF
TRBJ2-7	TRBV7-9	NA	NA	14	TGTGCCAGCAGCCCTAGGCAGGGGGGCTACGAGCAGTACTTC	CASSPRQGGYEQYF
TRBJ2-7	TRBV6-5	NA	NA	13	TGTGCCAGCAGTTACTCGAACATCTACGAGCAGTACTTC	CASSYSNIYEQYF
TRBJ2-5	TRBV30	NA	NA	18	TGTGCCTCCTATACCGCGGACAGATCAGCCGGGAACCAAGAGACCCAGTACTTC	CASYTADRSAGNQETQYF
TRBJ1-1	TRBV28	TRBD1	NA	16	TGTGCCAGCAGCTTCAACACGGACAGGTCATTTCCTGAAGCTTTCTTT	CASSFNTDRSFPEAFF
TRBJ1-5	TRBV4-1	TRBD1	NA	15	TGCGCCAGCAGCCAAACGACAGGGATTTCTCGTGCCCAGCATTTT	CASSQTTGISRAQHF
TRBJ2-5	TRBV11-2	NA	NA	15	TGTGCCAGCAGCTCTCTACTAGCCCACCAAGAGACCCAGTACTTC	CASSSLLAHQETQYF
TRBJ1-1	TRBV7-8	TRBD1	NA	18	TGTGCCAGCAGCCAACCCCCGGGTTTTCAGGGGGCGCGGGCTGAAGCTTTCTTT	CASSQPPGFQGARAEAFF
TRBJ1-4	TRBV28	NA	NA	16	TGTGCCAGCAGTTTAGACCGGGGGCTGGCTAATGAAAAACTGTTTTTT	CASSLDRGLANEKLFF
TRBJ1-1	TRBV7-2	NA	once	13	TGTGCCAGCAGCCTCGGGCGGAACACTGAAGCTTTCTTT	CASSLGRNTEAFF